A selection of T cell receptor beta chains follows, all from one sample in a study of PD-1 blockade in classical Hodgkin lymphoma. Sequenced by immunoSEQ multiplex PCR; TCRdb stores in-frame clones only, minus some. The sample lists 10,000 to 15,000 clones, around 85% occurring once. The sequenced sample was CD8+ T cells from blood, obtained at baseline. The receptors were gathered from a human donor with classical Hodgkin lymphoma. Each CDR3 is given with its conserved first and last residue. D genes are given only for firm matches. A clone size is listed for some rows: how often the clone was seen (once, few, many), or a class if it is expanded.

j_call | v_call | clone_size | d_call | cdr3_nt | cdr3_aa
TRBJ1-4 | TRBV19 | - | TRBD1 | TGTGCCAGTAGTATAGATTGGGGGGCCTCCGGCGGGACAGATGAAAAACTGTTTTTT | CASSIDWGASGGTDEKLFF
TRBJ1-1 | TRBV7-9 | - | - | TGTGCCAGCAGCTCAGGAGGGGTCACTGAAGCTTTCTTT | CASSSGGVTEAFF
TRBJ2-1 | TRBV7-2 | - | TRBD2 | TGTGCCAGCAGCCCAACTAGCGTACTTTCTCAGTTCTTC | CASSPTSVLSQFF
TRBJ1-4 | TRBV9 | - | TRBD1 | TGTGCCAGCAGCCCCCCGGGACAGGGGATTGGGGAAAAACTGTTTTTT | CASSPPGQGIGEKLFF
TRBJ2-7 | TRBV27 | - | - | TGTGCCAGCAGTCCCTCAACAACTGATCTACACGAGCAGTACTTC | CASSPSTTDLHEQYF
TRBJ2-5 | TRBV9 | once | - | TGTGCCAGCAGCGTAGGGGGGATTTTTACTCAAGAGACCCAGTACTTC | CASSVGGIFTQETQYF
TRBJ2-1 | TRBV7-6 | - | TRBD2 | TGTGCCAGCAGAGAGAGCGGGGGCACCTACAATGAGCAGTTCTTC | CASRESGGTYNEQFF
TRBJ1-2 | TRBV25-1 | - | TRBD1 | TGTGCCAGCAGGCTAACAGGGGGCGACTATGGCTACACCTTC | CASRLTGGDYGYTF
TRBJ1-1 | TRBV27 | - | - | TGTGCCAGCAGTTTAGGTCCCAGGCCCACTGAAGCTTTCTTT | CASSLGPRPTEAFF
TRBJ1-5 | TRBV7-9 | - | - | TGTGCCAGCAGCGTCGGGCCGAATCAGCCCCAGCATTTT | CASSVGPNQPQHF
TRBJ1-1 | TRBV9 | - | - | TGTGCCAGCAGCGTAGCGTCGGTGAACACTGAAGCTTTCTTT | CASSVASVNTEAFF
TRBJ1-1 | TRBV4-2 | once | - | TGTGCCAGCAGCCAACCCCTTATGTCCACTGAAGCTTTCTTT | CASSQPLMSTEAFF
TRBJ1-5 | TRBV6-4 | - | TRBD1 | TGTGCCATGAAGGGACAGGGAGGACGAAATCAGCCCCAGCATTTT | CAMKGQGGRNQPQHF
TRBJ2-1 | TRBV13 | - | TRBD2 | TGTGCCAGCAGCTTATCTAGCGGGAGATACAATGAGCAGTTCTTC | CASSLSSGRYNEQFF
TRBJ2-7 | TRBV28 | few | - | TGTGCCAGCAGTAGGGACCTAAAGAGGAGCTCCTACGAGCAGTACTTC | CASSRDLKRSSYEQYF
TRBJ2-3 | TRBV5-4 | - | - | TGTGCCAGCAGCCCTGGCGGAGGGGCGGATACGCAGTATTTT | CASSPGGGADTQYF
TRBJ1-1 | TRBV15 | few | - | TGTGCCACCAGCAGAGGAGGGTACAGTGAAGCTTTCTTT | CATSRGGYSEAFF
TRBJ1-4 | TRBV2 | - | - | TGTGCCAGCAGTGAAGCGTATGTGGGAGGTAATGAAAAACTGTTTTTT | CASSEAYVGGNEKLFF
TRBJ2-7 | TRBV5-6 | - | - | TGTGCCAGCAGCTGGACGGGCTCCTACGAGCAGTACTTC | CASSWTGSYEQYF
TRBJ2-1 | TRBV2 | once | TRBD2 | TGTGCCAGCAGTGAAAGCGGGGGGGCTTACAATGAGCAGTTCTTC | CASSESGGAYNEQFF
TRBJ2-7 | TRBV6-4 | - | - | TGTGCCAGCAGTGACTCGAAGGGAGGCGAGCAGTACTTC | CASSDSKGGEQYF
TRBJ2-7 | TRBV2 | - | - | TGTGCCAGCTTTAGGGACCTTACCTACGAGCAGTACTTC | CASFRDLTYEQYF
TRBJ2-3 | TRBV9 | - | - | TGTGCCAGCAGCCCCGAAAGCACAGATACGCAGTATTTT | CASSPESTDTQYF
TRBJ2-7 | TRBV13 | - | TRBD1 | TGTGCCAGCAGCTTAGGAGGGACAGGGTTCCGCGAGCAGTACTTC | CASSLGGTGFREQYF
TRBJ1-1 | TRBV19 | once | - | TGTGCCAGTAGCACGGGGGGAGAAACTGAAGCTTTCTTT | CASSTGGETEAFF
TRBJ2-5 | TRBV6-5 | - | - | TGTGCCAGCAGTTACTCCGGGACACCACGAGGGGAGACCCAGTACTTC | CASSYSGTPRGETQYF
TRBJ2-7 | TRBV13 | - | - | TGTGCCAGCAGCTTAGGGAGCTCAACCTACGAGCAGTACTTC | CASSLGSSTYEQYF
TRBJ2-7 | TRBV19 | - | TRBD1 | TGTGCCAGTAGTATAGTCCGGGACAGCTCCTACGAGCAGTACTTC | CASSIVRDSSYEQYF
TRBJ2-3 | TRBV7-3 | - | TRBD2 | TGTGCCAGCAGCCTAACTAGCGCAGATACGCAGTATTTT | CASSLTSADTQYF
TRBJ2-2 | TRBV7-2 | - | - | TGTGCCAGCAGCTTTAGTGATTCCGGGACACCGAACACCGGGGAGCTGTTTTTT | CASSFSDSGTPNTGELFF
TRBJ2-6 | TRBV29-1 | medium-sized | - | TGCAGCGTTGAAGATCTGGGGGGCTCTGGGGCCAACGTCCTGACTTTC | CSVEDLGGSGANVLTF
TRBJ2-1 | TRBV27 | - | TRBD2 | TGTGCCAGCAGTTTATCGGGACTAGCGGGGACCAGCTCCTACAATGAGCAGTTCTTC | CASSLSGLAGTSSYNEQFF
TRBJ1-5 | TRBV27 | few | - | TGTGCCAGCAGCGCGGGGGCGAGTAATCAGCCCCAGCATTTT | CASSAGASNQPQHF
TRBJ1-1 | TRBV7-6 | - | TRBD1 | TGTGCCAGCAGCGCAAGACAGGGCGTGAACACTGAAGCTTTCTTT | CASSARQGVNTEAFF
TRBJ1-1 | TRBV7-3 | - | - | TGTGCCAGCAGCCCCATAGGGGGGGGCACTGAAGCTTTCTTT | CASSPIGGGTEAFF
TRBJ1-6 | TRBV7-9 | few | - | TGTGCCAGCAGCCAAAAGGGGTCATCCGATTCACCCCTCCACTTT | CASSQKGSSDSPLHF
TRBJ2-7 | TRBV28 | - | - | TGTGCCAGCAGTTTTTGGCAGGCCCACTACGAGCAGTACTTC | CASSFWQAHYEQYF
TRBJ2-7 | TRBV4-2 | - | - | TGTGCCAGCAGCTTTGACGGGGGCGACCGTTACGAGCAGTACTTC | CASSFDGGDRYEQYF
TRBJ2-3 | TRBV5-1 | - | - | TGCGCCAGCAGCTACACGTTCACAGATACGCAGTATTTT | CASSYTFTDTQYF
TRBJ1-2 | TRBV15 | few | - | TGTGCCACCAGCAGAAGGACGGACAACTATGGCTACACCTTC | CATSRRTDNYGYTF
TRBJ2-1 | TRBV7-7 | - | - | TGTGCCAGCAGCCAAGACAGGTCCTACTACAATGAGCAGTTCTTC | CASSQDRSYYNEQFF